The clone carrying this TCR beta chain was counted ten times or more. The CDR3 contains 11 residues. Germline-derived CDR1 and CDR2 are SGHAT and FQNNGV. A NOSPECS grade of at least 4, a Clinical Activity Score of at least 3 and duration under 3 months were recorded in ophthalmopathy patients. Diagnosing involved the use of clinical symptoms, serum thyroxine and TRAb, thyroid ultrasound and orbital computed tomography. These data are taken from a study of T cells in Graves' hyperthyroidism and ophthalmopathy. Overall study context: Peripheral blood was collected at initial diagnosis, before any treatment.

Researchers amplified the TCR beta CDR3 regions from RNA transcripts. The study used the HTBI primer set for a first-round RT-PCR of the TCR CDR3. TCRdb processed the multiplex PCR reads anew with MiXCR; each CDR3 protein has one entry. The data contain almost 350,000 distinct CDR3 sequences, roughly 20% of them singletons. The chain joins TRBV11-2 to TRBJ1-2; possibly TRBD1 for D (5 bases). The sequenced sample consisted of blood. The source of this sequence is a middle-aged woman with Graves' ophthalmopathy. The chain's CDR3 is CAGDSGYGYTF. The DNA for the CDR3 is TGTGCAGGGGATTCGGGCTATGGCTACACCTTC.